Each of the 31 T cell receptor beta chains below was sequenced from the same sample in a study of blood T cell repertoires in COVID-19. This table comes from immunoSEQ multiplex PCR, and its TCRdb copy is limited to in-frame clones, with some not included. The sample lists around 200,000 clones, roughly 84% occurring once. The sample taken for sequencing was peripheral blood. The receptor source for this set is a woman between 40 and 50 years old with COVID-19, enrolled during active disease.

This clone was seen a few times. This CDR3 is CASSLGDRRNTEAFF. The CDR3 DNA is TGTGCCAGCAGCTTAGGGGACAGGAGGAACACTGAAGCTTTCTTT. V gene TRBV7-8 combines with J gene TRBJ1-1, with 8 bases identical to TRBD1. The CDR3 covers 15 residues. After removal of 1 base from V and 1 base from J, the junction contained 2 bases not matched to a gene. Germline-derived CDR1 and CDR2 are SGHVS and FQNEAQ.

The DNA of the CDR3 is TGTGCCAGCTCAGGGTTCACTAATGAAAAACTGTTTTTT. This codes for CASSGFTNEKLFF. The chain has TRBV28 and TRBJ1-4; D possibly corresponds to TRBD1 (5 bases). V was shortened by 8 bases and J by 2 bases, with 9 bases between the two germline ends. This CDR3 contains 13 residues. Germline CDR1 is MDHEN and CDR2 is SYDVKM.

This clone was observed a handful of times. At the DNA level, this CDR3 is encoded by other sequences in the same sample as well. The gene calls are TRBV11-3 and TRBJ1-1; 7 bases agree with TRBD1. V was clipped by 2 bases and J by 6 bases; unmatched bases: 3. This CDR3 has 13 residues. CDR1 is SGHNT, CDR2 YENEEA, per germline. This chain's CDR3 is CASSLRTGAEAFF. The CDR3 DNA reads as TGTGCCAGCAGCTTACGCACAGGGGCTGAAGCTTTCTTT.

The CDR3 DNA is TGTGCCAGCACCTTAGGGGGAAGCTCCTACAATGAGCAGTTCTTC. This translates into CASTLGGSSYNEQFF. The V call is TRBV5-8, the J call TRBJ2-1; TRBD1 might be the D (6 bases). Looked up from germline, CDR1 is SGHTS and CDR2 is YDEGEE. This CDR3 is built from 15 residues. Trimming pared 6 bases from V and 0 bases from J, leaving 13 bases between.

The chain recombines TRBV27 with TRBJ2-5, with D possibly matching TRBD1 (6 bases). With 8 bases removed from V and 5 bases from J, the gap between germline ends came to 21 bases. This CDR3 has 15 amino acids. CDR1 is MNHEY, CDR2 SMNVEV, per germline (reference sequence). The chain's CDR3 is CASRSPKDRRETQYF. CDR3 sequence (DNA): TGTGCCAGCCGTTCCCCGAAGGACAGACGTGAGACCCAGTACTTC.

The rearrangement joins TRBV27 to TRBJ1-2; 7 bases are shared with TRBD1. The J segment lost 3 bases and the V segment lost 6 bases, leaving 7 bases of the junction unmatched. CDR1 is MNHEY and CDR2 is SMNVEV in the germline V gene (reference sequence). This CDR3 comprises 14 residues. CDR3 DNA: TGTGCCAGCAGGGGCATCGGGACAGACTATGGCTACACCTTC. This translates into CASRGIGTDYGYTF.

The chain employs TRBV12-5 and TRBJ2-7; no clear D. V lost 1 base and J lost 2, with 9 bases in between. Germline CDR1 LGHNT, CDR2 FRNRAP. This CDR3 comprises 14 residues. CDR3 DNA sequence: TGTGCTAGTGGTTTGGGATATCAGACCTACGAGCAGTACTTC. This encodes CASGLGYQTYEQYF.

This clone has only a few counts. The rearrangement links TRBV29-1 to TRBJ1-2, with D possibly matching TRBD1 (6 bases). This CDR3 has 10 amino acids. Trimming stripped 5 bases from V and 8 bases from J, with 9 bases between. Germline CDR1 reads SQVTM; CDR2 reads ANQGSEA. The DNA for the CDR3 is TGCAGCGTTTTGGGGGCAGGCTACACCTTC. It specifies CSVLGAGYTF.

The chain links TRBV29-1 to TRBJ1-1, with TRBD1 as a possible D gene (5 bases). The V gene lost 8 bases and the J gene lost 1 base, with 17 bases spanning the gap. CDR1 and CDR2 from the germline V gene are SQVTM and ANQGSEA. This CDR3 has 14 amino acids. The CDR3 is CSSHRGSTNTEAFF. CDR3 nucleotides: TGCAGCTCTCATAGGGGCAGTACGAACACTGAAGCTTTCTTT.

The CDR3 region is CASSQAIYYEQYF. The CDR3, as DNA: TGTGCCAGCAGCCAAGCCATCTACTACGAGCAGTACTTC. V and J are TRBV3-1 (or the pseudogene TRBV3-2) and TRBJ2-7; D is ambiguous. The CDR3 loop spans 13 amino acids. V lost 1 base and J lost 3, with 7 bases in between. Germline V lookup: CDR1 LGHDT, CDR2 YNNKEL (reference sequence).

The chain uses TRBV13 and TRBJ2-7; TRBD1 matches at 11 bases. CDR3 length equals 16 residues. Germline V gene sequence: CDR1 PRHDT, CDR2 FYEKMQ (reference sequence). The junction had 8 bases not matched to a gene; V was cut back by 3 bases and J by 4 bases. The CDR3 bases are TGTGCCAGCAGCTTTGGGACCCGGGACAGGGGGTACGAGCAGTACTTC. Its translation is CASSFGTRDRGYEQYF.

This chain connects TRBV7-8 to TRBJ1-5; maybe TRBD1 (6 bases). The CDR3 spans 15 residues. Trimming pared 5 bases from V and 3 bases from J, leaving 14 bases between. CDR1 is SGHVS and CDR2 is FQNEAQ in the germline V gene. CDR3 DNA sequence: TGTGCCAGCAGCCCACAGGGACACAACAATCAGCCCCAGCATTTT. It yields the protein CASSPQGHNNQPQHF.

Regarding this clone: A junction end diverges from the germline sequence, so it may reflect a read error. V gene TRBV7-7 combines with J gene TRBJ1-5, with a weak D call TRBD1 (5 bases). The CDR3 loop spans 17 amino acids. Germline values: CDR1 SSHAT, CDR2 FNYEAQ (reference sequence). In nucleotides, the CDR3 is TGTGCTAGCAGGGACGGGAGTAGCAGGGAACTAAATAAGCCCCAGCATTTT. Amino acid sequence: CASRDGSSRELNKPQHF.

This clone appeared a single time. The V gene is TRBV27, the J gene TRBJ2-7; tentatively, D is TRBD1 (6 bases). Germline loops: CDR1 MNHEY, CDR2 SMNVEV (reference sequence). The CDR3 has 15 amino acids. V was clipped by 2 bases and J by 2 bases, with 13 bases between them. The CDR3 DNA reads TGTGCCAGCAGTTTAACCAGGAAGGGGGCCTACGAGCAGTACTTC. It yields the protein CASSLTRKGAYEQYF.

CDR3 nucleotides: TGTGCCACCAGTGACCCAGGGGCCTCCAATCAGCCCCAGCATTTT. Its protein product is CATSDPGASNQPQHF. The gene calls are TRBV24-1 and TRBJ1-5, with D maybe TRBD1 (6 bases). This CDR3 comprises 15 residues. Germline loops: CDR1 KGHDR, CDR2 SFDVKD. V lost 4 bases to trimming and J lost 3 bases, with 12 bases between them.

This chain uses TRBV19 with TRBJ1-5; 8 bases map to TRBD1. The CDR3 is 14 residues long. J was trimmed by 4 bases and V by 6 bases; bases with no gene match: 5. CDR1 LNHDA and CDR2 SQIVND come from the germline V gene (reference sequence). CDR3 in amino acids: CASSSGGENQPQHF. CDR3 bases: TGTGCCAGTAGCTCAGGGGGCGAAAATCAGCCCCAGCATTTT.

This clone has only a few counts. The chain combines TRBV7-2 with TRBJ2-5; D is possibly TRBD2 (7 bases). With 3 bases removed from V and 5 bases from J, the gap between germline ends came to 13 bases. Looked up from germline, CDR1 is SGHTA and CDR2 is FQGNSA. CDR3 length: 14 residues. CDR3 DNA sequence: TGTGCCAGCAGCTTCCAGGGAGGGGGGGAGACCCAGTACTTC. Encoded protein: CASSFQGGGETQYF.

The chain couples TRBV3-1 (or the pseudogene TRBV3-2) to TRBJ2-3; 9 bases align to TRBD1. The J segment lost 1 base and the V segment lost 11 bases, leaving 4 bases of the junction unmatched. The V gene's germline CDR1 is LGHDT and CDR2 YNNKEL (reference sequence). CDR3 length equals 13 residues. The CDR3 sequence: CAAGDRGTDTQYF. The CDR3 region has the DNA TGTGCCGCCGGGGACAGGGGCACAGATACGCAGTATTTT.

The chain employs TRBV5-8 and TRBJ1-5; 7 nucleotides match TRBD1. Germline values: CDR1 SGHTS, CDR2 YDEGEE. The CDR3 extends over 15 amino acids. J was trimmed by 4 bases and V by 2 bases; bases with no gene match: 6. The CDR3 reads CASSFPDRTNQPQHF. CDR3 DNA sequence: TGTGCCAGCAGCTTCCCGGACAGGACAAATCAGCCCCAGCATTTT.

The genes are TRBV5-1 and TRBJ1-4, with D unclear. Per germline, CDR1 SGHRS and CDR2 YFSETQ. Trimming took off 3 bases at V and 5 bases at J, with 14 bases between the two ends. This CDR3 spans 15 amino acids. CDR3: CASSWSVQANEKLFF. CDR3 coding DNA: TGCGCCAGCAGCTGGTCGGTCCAAGCAAATGAAAAACTGTTTTTT.

The chain combines TRBV5-6 with TRBJ2-7, with 8 bases identical to TRBD1. This CDR3 contains 12 residues. Germline V gene lookup returns CDR1 SGHDT and CDR2 YYEEEE. V trimming: 4 bases; J trimming: 6 bases; junction bases outside the gene matches: 3. DNA for the CDR3: TGTGCCAGCAGCGGGACAGGCAGCGAGCAGTACTTC. Translated, it gives CASSGTGSEQYF.

V gene TRBV5-1 combines with J gene TRBJ2-3; the match to TRBD1 covers 7 bases. Unmatched junction bases numbered 13, after V lost 4 bases and J lost 5 bases. Germline V lookup: CDR1 SGHRS, CDR2 YFSETQ. The CDR3 spans 16 residues. CDR3 region: CASSPGNRGPGDTQYF. DNA for the CDR3: TGCGCCAGCAGCCCGGGAAACAGGGGTCCGGGAGATACGCAGTATTTT.

The chain recombines TRBV6-5 with TRBJ2-3; the D is unclear. V was cut by 10 bases and J by 4 bases, with 12 bases left in between. The CDR3 length is 12 residues. In germline, CDR1 is MNHEY, CDR2 SVGAGI. CDR3 bases: TGTGCCACCACAACAAACGCAGATACGCAGTATTTT. Encoded protein: CATTTNADTQYF.

This clone appeared a single time. V usage is TRBV7-9 and J usage is TRBJ2-7, with 10 bases identical to TRBD2. Germline values: CDR1 SEHNR, CDR2 FQNEAQ (reference sequence). V lost 9 bases to trimming and J lost 0 bases; unmatched junction nucleotides: 2. CDR3 length: 13 residues. CDR3 residues: CASKREGSYEQYF. DNA for the CDR3: TGTGCCAGTAAGCGGGAGGGCTCCTACGAGCAGTACTTC. Looking up the rest from reference TRBV7-9 and TRBJ2-7 gives the full variable domain: DTGVSQNPRHKITKRGQNVTFRCDPISEHNRLYWYRQTLGQGPEFLTYFQNEAQLEKSRLLSDRFSAERPKGSFSTLEIQRTEQGDSAMYLCASKREGSYEQYFGPGTRLTVT.

This clone was detected once. The chain couples TRBV5-1 to TRBJ2-7; 9 bases match TRBD1. This CDR3 is built from 13 residues. V lost 3 bases, J lost 6 bases, and 4 bases stayed unmatched. Germline V lookup: CDR1 SGHRS, CDR2 YFSETQ. CDR3 loop: CASSWGQGGEQYF. The CDR3 region has the DNA TGCGCCAGCAGCTGGGGACAGGGAGGCGAGCAGTACTTC.

V is TRBV24-1 and J is TRBJ2-2; perhaps TRBD1 as D (5 bases). The V gene's germline CDR1 is KGHDR and CDR2 SFDVKD. CDR3 length: 14 amino acids. V was cut by 1 base and J by 3 bases, with 5 bases left in between. The CDR3 loop reads CATSDFRDTGELFF. The CDR3 DNA reads as TGTGCCACCAGTGATTTCAGGGACACCGGGGAGCTGTTTTTT.

V is TRBV11-2 and J is TRBJ2-7, with D possibly TRBD2 on 5 matching bases. This CDR3 region has 12 residues. The V gene's germline CDR1 is SGHAT and CDR2 FQNNGV. Trimming removed 5 bases at V and 12 bases at J, with 17 bases between. This CDR3 is CASSLGTAGLYF. The CDR3 nucleotides are TGTGCCAGCAGCCTCGGAACAGCCGGACTGTACTTC.

The CDR3 region is CAMERGLAGAEQYF. CDR3 nucleotide sequence: TGTGCCATGGAGCGTGGGCTAGCGGGGGCCGAGCAGTACTTC. The V gene is TRBV5-3, the J gene TRBJ2-7, with 10 bases lining up with TRBD2. TRBV5-3 is designated an ORF whose function remains uncertain. V lost 9 bases, J lost 6 bases, and 12 bases stayed unmatched. The CDR3 has 14 residues.

This rearrangement joins TRBV3-1 (or the pseudogene TRBV3-2) to TRBJ1-1; D is possibly TRBD1 (5 bases). CDR1 LGHDT and CDR2 YNNKEL come from the germline V gene (reference sequence). V gave up 4 bases and J gave up 1 base, with 13 bases separating them. The CDR3 is 15 amino acids. CDR3 sequence (DNA): TGTGCCAGCAGCCGGAGGGGCCGAAAGAACACTGAAGCTTTCTTT. This sequence encodes CASSRRGRKNTEAFF.

CDR3 residues: CASSLDRGFSQPQHF. The CDR3 bases are TGTGCCAGCAGCTTAGATAGGGGTTTTAGTCAGCCCCAGCATTTT. The rearrangement uses TRBV11-2 and TRBJ1-5, with D possibly matching TRBD1 (5 bases). The CDR3 totals 15 residues. CDR1 SGHAT and CDR2 FQNNGV come from the germline V gene. V gave up 0 bases and J gave up 6 bases, with 12 bases separating them.

Concerning this clone: The junction does not match germline at one end; this may be a read error. The CDR3 loop reads CASTLTPLPYGYTF. The CDR3 DNA follows: TGCGCCAGCACCTTGACACCCCTGCCCTATGGCTACACCTTC. This sequence joins TRBV5-1 and TRBJ1-2; unclear D gene. In germline, CDR1 is SGHRS, CDR2 YFSETQ. CDR3 size: 14 residues.